This passage covers 7 T cell receptor beta chains from one sample sequenced in a study of blood T cell repertoires in COVID-19. The protocol was immunoSEQ multiplex PCR, while the TCRdb copy is restricted to in-frame clones and leaves out a portion. The sample includes approximately 99,000 clones, about 83% of them seen just once. Source material: peripheral blood. The source is a man aged 70 or older with active or convalescent COVID-19.

This chain links TRBV30 with TRBJ1-4, with 9 bases that match TRBD1. V was pared by 0 bases and J by 7 bases, with 3 bases of the junction left unmatched. Germline V gene lookup returns CDR1 GTSNPN and CDR2 SVGIG (reference sequence). The CDR3 length is 14 residues. CDR3 nucleotide sequence: TGTGCCTGGAGTGTAGGGACAGGGCCTGAAAAACTGTTTTTT. Translation: CAWSVGTGPEKLFF.

This clone was counted between two and nine times. The chain couples TRBV5-1 to TRBJ1-2; no reliable D call. V was cut by 5 bases and J by 3 bases, with 11 bases left in between. The CDR3 consists of 13 residues. CDR1 is SGHRS and CDR2 is YFSETQ in the germline V gene. CDR3 DNA sequence: TGCGCCAGCAGTTACGGTTCTGACTATGGCTACACCTTC. It codes for CASSYGSDYGYTF.

This chain connects TRBV6-5 to TRBJ2-5; D not certain. Germline V lookup: CDR1 MNHEY, CDR2 SVGAGI. V dropped 6 bases and J dropped 5 bases, with 19 bases sitting between them. The CDR3 runs 15 residues. CDR3 in DNA: TGTGCCAGCAGGCGACAAGAAGAATTTAGGGAGACCCAGTACTTC. This gives the protein CASRRQEEFRETQYF.

This clone came up once. The chain joins TRBV27 to TRBJ1-6; 8 bases line up with TRBD1. The CDR3 contains 16 residues. Germline V lookup: CDR1 MNHEY, CDR2 SMNVEV (reference sequence). Trimming removed 5 bases from V and 3 bases from J; junction bases left unmatched: 6. CDR3 DNA sequence: TGTGCCAGCAGTCTCGGACAGGGTAGCTATAATTCACCCCTCCACTTT. Protein sequence: CASSLGQGSYNSPLHF.

The chain recombines TRBV28 with TRBJ2-3, with 8 bases lining up with TRBD2. The CDR3 covers 15 residues. The germline V gene encodes CDR1 MDHEN and CDR2 SYDVKM. V gave up 7 bases and J gave up 2 bases; unmatched junction bases: 8. The DNA of the CDR3 is TGTGCCAGCATGTCCGGGGGGGCACACACAGATACGCAGTATTTT. Protein product: CASMSGGAHTDTQYF.

The chain uses TRBV12-5 and TRBJ1-1; unclear D gene. The V gene's germline CDR1 is LGHNT and CDR2 FRNRAP. The V gene lost 1 base and the J gene lost 1 base, with 10 bases spanning the gap. The CDR3 spans 15 residues. The DNA for the CDR3 is TGTGCTAGTGGTTTGGGTTGGCAGGCGAACACTGAAGCTTTCTTT. This encodes CASGLGWQANTEAFF.

This chain connects TRBV28 to TRBJ1-2; D gene unclear. V lost 2 bases to trimming and J lost 1 base, with 11 bases between them. This CDR3 is 15 amino acids long. The germline CDR1 and CDR2 sequences are MDHEN and SYDVKM. CDR3 protein: CASSLGRALNYGYTF. CDR3 nucleotide sequence: TGTGCCAGCAGTTTAGGGAGGGCCCTTAACTATGGCTACACCTTC.